The T cell receptor beta chain under discussion was sequenced for a study of T cells in Graves' hyperthyroidism and ophthalmopathy. Whole-study findings and limits: The majority of expanded thyroid clonotypes above 0.001 also appeared in blood.

RNA transcripts provided the source from which TCR beta CDR3 regions were amplified. First-round RT-PCR targeting the TCR CDR3 was performed with the HTBI primer set. TCRdb reprocessed the multiplex PCR reads with MiXCR, giving one entry per CDR3 protein. The sample consists of hundreds of thousands of distinct CDR3 sequences, roughly 25% of them appearing once. The germline V gene has CDR1 DFQATT and CDR2 SNEGSKA (reference sequence). This CDR3 is built from 13 residues. V was cut by 2 bases and J by 5 bases, with 10 bases left in between. Enrolled ophthalmopathy patients presented with a Clinical Activity Score of at least 3, a NOSPECS grade of at least 4, and disease duration under 3 months. Uncontrolled infection, other autoimmune disease, pregnancy and lactation each barred patients from inclusion. PBMCs were sourced from about 10 ml fresh peripheral blood. This clonotype showed up just a few times. The target antigen is unknown.

The sequenced sample consisted of blood. The source is a woman aged 25 to 39 with Graves' ophthalmopathy. The chain has TRBV20-1 and TRBJ1-5, with D possibly being TRBD1 (5 bases). Here the CDR3 DNA reads TGCAGTGCTAGAACCAGGGTCGATCAGCCCCAGCATTTT. Translation: CSARTRVDQPQHF.